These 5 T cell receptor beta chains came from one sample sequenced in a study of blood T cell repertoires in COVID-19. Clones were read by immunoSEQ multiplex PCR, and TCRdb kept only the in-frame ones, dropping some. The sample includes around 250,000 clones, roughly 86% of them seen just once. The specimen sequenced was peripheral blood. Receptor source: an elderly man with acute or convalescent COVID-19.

The CDR3: CASSLGQGAKEQYF. The CDR3, as DNA: TGTGCCAGCAGCCTCGGACAGGGGGCTAAAGAGCAGTACTTC. This sequence joins TRBV5-4 and TRBJ2-7, with 11 bases identical to TRBD1. CDR1 and CDR2 from the germline V gene are SGHNT and YYREEE (reference sequence). After removal of 4 bases from V and 7 bases from J, the junction contained 7 bases not matched to a gene. There are 14 residues in the CDR3.

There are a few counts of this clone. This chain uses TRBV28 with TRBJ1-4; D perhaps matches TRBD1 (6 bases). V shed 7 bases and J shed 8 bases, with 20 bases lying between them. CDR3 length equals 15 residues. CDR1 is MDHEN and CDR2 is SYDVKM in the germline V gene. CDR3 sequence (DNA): TGTGCCAGCACCTCTCCGGGGGGCAGTAAAGAAAAACTGTTTTTT. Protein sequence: CASTSPGGSKEKLFF.

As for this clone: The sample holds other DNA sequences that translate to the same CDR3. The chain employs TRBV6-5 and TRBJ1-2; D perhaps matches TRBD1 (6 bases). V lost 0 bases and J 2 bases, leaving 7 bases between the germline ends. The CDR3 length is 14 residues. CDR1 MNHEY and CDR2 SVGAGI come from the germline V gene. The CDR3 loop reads CASSYSGQNYGYTF. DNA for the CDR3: TGTGCCAGCAGTTACTCTGGACAGAACTATGGCTACACCTTC.

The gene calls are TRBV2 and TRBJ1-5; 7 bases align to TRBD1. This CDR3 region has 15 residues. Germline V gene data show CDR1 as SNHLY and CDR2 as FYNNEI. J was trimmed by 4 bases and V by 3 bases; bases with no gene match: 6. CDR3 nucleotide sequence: TGTGCCAGCAGTGATCCGACAGGGAGGAATCAGCCCCAGCATTTT. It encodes CASSDPTGRNQPQHF.

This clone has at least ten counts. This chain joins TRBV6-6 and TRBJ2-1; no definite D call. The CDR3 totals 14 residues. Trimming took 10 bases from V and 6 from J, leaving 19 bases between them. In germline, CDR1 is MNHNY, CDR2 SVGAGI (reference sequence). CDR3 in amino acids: CATHFGSRSNEQFF. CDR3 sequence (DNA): TGTGCCACCCATTTCGGTTCTAGGTCCAATGAGCAGTTCTTC.